Presented here are 12 T cell receptor beta chains from one specimen sequenced in a study of T cell responses to AZD1222 COVID-19 vaccine. The method was immunoSEQ multiplex PCR; TCRdb's version includes in-frame clones alone and lacks a portion of them. The repertoire consists of about 150,000 clones, with approximately 85% occurring once and the leading ten covering around 8%. The sample was peripheral blood, taken on day 0 of AZD1222 vaccination. The source of these receptors is an adult in good health.

This clone was observed a few times. The V call is TRBV7-8, the J call TRBJ2-3, with TRBD1 matching 7 bases. This CDR3 spans 14 amino acids. Germline trimming cut 4 bases from V and 5 bases from J; bases unmatched to any gene: 6. The germline CDR1 and CDR2 sequences are SGHVS and FQNEAQ. The CDR3 reads CASSSGGLVDTQYF. In DNA form, the CDR3 reads TGTGCCAGCAGCTCAGGGGGTCTCGTAGATACGCAGTATTTT.

The CDR3 nucleotides are TGTGCCAGCAGTTTCGAGGGGGATTACTATGGCTACACCTTC. This translates into CASSFEGDYYGYTF. V gene TRBV6-5 combines with J gene TRBJ1-2, with a tentative D call TRBD1 (6 bases). The germline V gene has CDR1 MNHEY and CDR2 SVGAGI. V dropped 4 bases and J dropped 3 bases, with 12 bases sitting between them. This CDR3 is 14 amino acids long.

The chain has TRBV6-5 and TRBJ2-5, with D perhaps being TRBD1 or TRBD2 (6 bases each). The CDR3 consists of 13 residues. From germline, CDR1 is MNHEY and CDR2 SVGAGI. V gave up 6 bases and J gave up 2 bases, with 10 bases separating them. The CDR3 region has the DNA TGTGCCAGCAGGGTAGGGGGGCAAGAGACCCAGTACTTC. It translates to CASRVGGQETQYF.

This clone was seen just once. The J gene is TRBJ2-1, the V gene TRBV2; 8 bases match TRBD1. J was trimmed by 5 bases and V by 6 bases; bases with no gene match: 6. This CDR3 spans 14 amino acids. Per germline, CDR1 SNHLY and CDR2 FYNNEI. The CDR3 coding sequence is TGTGCCAGCAGGTCGGACAGGGTTGACAATGAGCAGTTCTTC. This translates into CASRSDRVDNEQFF. The entire variable domain, with the rest obtained from reference TRBV2 and TRBJ2-1, is as follows: EPEVTQTPSHQVTQMGQEVILRCVPISNHLYFYWYRQILGQKVEFLVSFYNNEISEKSEIFDDQFSVERPDGSNFTLKIRSTKLEDSAMYFCASRSDRVDNEQFFGPGTRLTVL.

The rearrangement links TRBV29-1 to TRBJ1-1, with TRBD1 matching 10 bases. The length of the CDR3 is 14 residues. Germline CDR1 and CDR2: SQVTM and ANQGSEA. V trimming: 6 bases; J trimming: 4 bases; junction bases outside the gene matches: 8. CDR3 sequence: CSVSGTGEGTEAFF. The CDR3 DNA reads TGCAGCGTCTCCGGGACAGGGGAGGGCACTGAAGCTTTCTTT.

The V call is TRBV7-8, the J call TRBJ2-3; maybe TRBD1 (6 bases). Germline CDR1 and CDR2: SGHVS and FQNEAQ. The CDR3 loop spans 18 amino acids. With 1 base removed from V and 4 bases from J, the gap between germline ends came to 21 bases. CDR3 DNA sequence: TGTGCCAGCAGCTTAGTGGTCCGAATCGAGACAGGAGCAGATACGCAGTATTTT. It yields the protein CASSLVVRIETGADTQYF.

J is TRBJ1-2 and V is TRBV29-1; TRBD1 is a possible D gene (5 bases). Trimming removed 8 bases at V and 6 bases at J, with 13 bases between. Germline assignment: CDR1 SQVTM and CDR2 ANQGSEA. The CDR3 length is 11 residues. This chain's CDR3 is CSLDSDHGYTF. CDR3 bases: TGCAGCCTCGACAGCGATCATGGCTACACCTTC.

Only one count was recorded for this clone. The V gene is TRBV29-1, the J gene TRBJ1-2; D possibly corresponds to TRBD1 (6 bases). The CDR3 has 13 amino acids. Trimming left V 3 bases short and J 1 base short, with 9 bases between. The germline V gene has CDR1 SQVTM and CDR2 ANQGSEA. In nucleotides, the CDR3 is TGCAGCGTTGACGCAGGGGATAACTATGGCTACACCTTC. Residues: CSVDAGDNYGYTF.

The chain recombines TRBV14 with TRBJ2-7; D possibly matches TRBD1 or TRBD2 (5 bases each). Germline V lookup: CDR1 SGHDN, CDR2 FVKESK. The CDR3 has 15 amino acids. The ends were cut back, 3 bases at V and 0 bases at J, with 12 bases in the middle. For the CDR3, the DNA is TGTGCCAGCAGCCACGGGGCTTGGAGCTCCTACGAGCAGTACTTC. This sequence encodes CASSHGAWSSYEQYF.

The gene calls are TRBV4-1 and TRBJ1-3, with 12 bases fitting TRBD1. The trim removed 0 bases at V and 1 base at J, leaving 4 bases unmatched. This CDR3 region has 18 residues. The V gene's germline CDR1 is MGHRA and CDR2 YSYEKL. CDR3 coding DNA: TGCGCCAGCAGCCAAGATCCGGGACAGGGGGCATCTGGAAACACCATATATTTT. Translating it yields CASSQDPGQGASGNTIYF.

In its sample, this clone was seen once. The gene calls are TRBV2 and TRBJ1-2; 8 bases are a match to TRBD1. The CDR3 runs 14 residues. Looked up from germline, CDR1 is SNHLY and CDR2 is FYNNEI. V was pared by 3 bases and J by 7 bases, with 7 bases of the junction left unmatched. CDR3 sequence reads: CASSERRGLSGYTF. The CDR3 coding sequence is TGTGCCAGCAGTGAGCGCAGGGGGCTCAGTGGCTACACCTTC.

The chain uses TRBV9 and TRBJ2-7; TRBD2 matches 10 bases. The CDR3 is made up of 15 amino acids. V dropped 1 base and J dropped 0; count of bases not matched to a gene: 1. Germline lookup yields CDR1 SGDLS and CDR2 YYNGEE. In DNA form, the CDR3 reads TGTGCCAGCAGCGTAAGCGGGGGGGCCTCCTACGAGCAGTACTTC. Amino acids: CASSVSGGASYEQYF.